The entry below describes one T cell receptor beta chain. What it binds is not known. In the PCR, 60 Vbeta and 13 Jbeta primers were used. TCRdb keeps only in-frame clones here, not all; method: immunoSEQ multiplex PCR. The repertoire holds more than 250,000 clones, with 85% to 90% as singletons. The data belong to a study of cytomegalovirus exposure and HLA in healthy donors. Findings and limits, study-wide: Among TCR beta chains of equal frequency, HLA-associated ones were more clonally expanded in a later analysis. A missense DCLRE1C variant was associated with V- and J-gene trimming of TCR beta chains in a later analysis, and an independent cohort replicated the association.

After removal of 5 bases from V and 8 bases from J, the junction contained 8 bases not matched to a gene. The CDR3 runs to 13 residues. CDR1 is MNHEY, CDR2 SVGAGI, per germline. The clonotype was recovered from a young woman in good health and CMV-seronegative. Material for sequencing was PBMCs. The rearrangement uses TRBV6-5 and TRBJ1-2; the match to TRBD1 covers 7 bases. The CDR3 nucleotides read TGTGCCAGCAGTGACAGGGCAGGTCGCGGCTACACCTTC. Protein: CASSDRAGRGYTF.